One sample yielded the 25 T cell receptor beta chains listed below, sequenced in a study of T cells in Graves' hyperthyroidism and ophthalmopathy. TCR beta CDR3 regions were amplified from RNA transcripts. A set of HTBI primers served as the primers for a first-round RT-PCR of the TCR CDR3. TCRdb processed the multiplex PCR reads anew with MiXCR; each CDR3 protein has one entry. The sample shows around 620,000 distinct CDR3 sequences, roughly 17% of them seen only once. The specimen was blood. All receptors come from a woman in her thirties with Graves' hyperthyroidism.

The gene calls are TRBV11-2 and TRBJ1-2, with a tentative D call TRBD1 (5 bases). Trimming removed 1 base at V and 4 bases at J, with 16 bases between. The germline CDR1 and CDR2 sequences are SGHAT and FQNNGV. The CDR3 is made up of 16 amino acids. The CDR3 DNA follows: TGTGCCAGCAGCTTAGGTCCTTCTCAGGGAGCCTATGGCTACACCTTC. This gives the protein CASSLGPSQGAYGYTF.

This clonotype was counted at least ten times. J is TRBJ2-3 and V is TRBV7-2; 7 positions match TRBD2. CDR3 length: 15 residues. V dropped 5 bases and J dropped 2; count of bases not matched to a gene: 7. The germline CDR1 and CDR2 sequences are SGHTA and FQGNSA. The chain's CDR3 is CASSRTGTTTDTQYF. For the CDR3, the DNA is TGTGCCAGCAGCCGTACCGGGACTACCACAGATACGCAGTATTTT.

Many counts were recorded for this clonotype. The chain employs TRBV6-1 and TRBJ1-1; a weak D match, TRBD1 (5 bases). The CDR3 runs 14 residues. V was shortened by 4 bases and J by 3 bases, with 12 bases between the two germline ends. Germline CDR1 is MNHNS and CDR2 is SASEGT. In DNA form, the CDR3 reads TGTGCCAGCAGTGCGAGGGGACCCGACACTGAAGCTTTCTTT. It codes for CASSARGPDTEAFF.

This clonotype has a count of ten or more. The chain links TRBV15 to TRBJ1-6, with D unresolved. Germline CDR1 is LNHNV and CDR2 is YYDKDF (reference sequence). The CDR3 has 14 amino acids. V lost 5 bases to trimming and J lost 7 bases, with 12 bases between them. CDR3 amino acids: CATSHRLENSPLHF. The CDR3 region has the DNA TGTGCCACCAGCCACCGACTGGAGAATTCACCCCTCCACTTT. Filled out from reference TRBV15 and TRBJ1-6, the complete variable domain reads DAMVIQNPRYQVTQFGKPVTLSCSQTLNHNVMYWYQQKSSQAPKLLFHYYDKDFNNEADTPDNFQSRRPNTSFCFLDIRSPGLGDTAMYLCATSHRLENSPLHFGNGTRLTVT.

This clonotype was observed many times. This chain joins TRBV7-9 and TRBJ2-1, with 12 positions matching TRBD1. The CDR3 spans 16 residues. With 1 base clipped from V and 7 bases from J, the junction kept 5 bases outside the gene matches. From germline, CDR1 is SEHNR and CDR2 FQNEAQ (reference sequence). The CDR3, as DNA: TGTGCCAGCAGCTTAGAATGGGACAGGGGGCGAAATGAGCAGTTCTTC. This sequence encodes CASSLEWDRGRNEQFF.

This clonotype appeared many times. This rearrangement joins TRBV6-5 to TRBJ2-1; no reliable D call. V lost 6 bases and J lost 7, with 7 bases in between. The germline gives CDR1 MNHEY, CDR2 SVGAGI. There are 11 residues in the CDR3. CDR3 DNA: TGTGCCAGCAGCTATGGGAATGAGCAGTTCTTC. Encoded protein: CASSYGNEQFF.

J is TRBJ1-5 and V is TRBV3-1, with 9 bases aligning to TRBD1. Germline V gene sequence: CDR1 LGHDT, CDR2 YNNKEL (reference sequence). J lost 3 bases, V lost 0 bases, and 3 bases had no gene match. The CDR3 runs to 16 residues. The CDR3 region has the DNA TGTGCCAGCAGCCAAGACGGGACAGGGTCCAATCAGCCCCAGCATTTT. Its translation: CASSQDGTGSNQPQHF.

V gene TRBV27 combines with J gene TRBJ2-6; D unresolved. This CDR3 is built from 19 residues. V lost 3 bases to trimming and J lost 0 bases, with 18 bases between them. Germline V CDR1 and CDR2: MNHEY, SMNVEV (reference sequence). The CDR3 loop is CASSLQTSYSSSGANVLTF. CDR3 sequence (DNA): TGTGCCAGCAGTTTGCAGACCTCGTATTCTAGCTCTGGGGCCAACGTCCTGACTTTC. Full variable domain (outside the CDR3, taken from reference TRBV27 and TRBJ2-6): EAQVTQNPRYLITVTGKKLTVTCSQNMNHEYMSWYRQDPGLGLRQIYYSMNVEVTDKGDVPEGYKVSRKEKRNFPLILESPSPNQTSLYFCASSLQTSYSSSGANVLTFGAGSRLTVL.

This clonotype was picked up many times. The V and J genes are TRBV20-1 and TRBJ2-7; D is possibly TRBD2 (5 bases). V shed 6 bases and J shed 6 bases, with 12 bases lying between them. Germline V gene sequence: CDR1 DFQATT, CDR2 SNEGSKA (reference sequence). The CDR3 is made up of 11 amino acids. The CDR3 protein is CSAGPGSEQYF. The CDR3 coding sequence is TGCAGTGCCGGACCGGGGAGCGAGCAGTACTTC.

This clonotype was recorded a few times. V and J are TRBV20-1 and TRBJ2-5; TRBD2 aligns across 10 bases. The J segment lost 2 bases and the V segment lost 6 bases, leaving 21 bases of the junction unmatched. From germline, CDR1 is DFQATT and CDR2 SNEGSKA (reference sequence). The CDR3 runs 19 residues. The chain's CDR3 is CSAHGGEPTQAGGQETQYF. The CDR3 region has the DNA TGCAGTGCCCACGGAGGGGAACCCACCCAAGCGGGAGGGCAAGAGACCCAGTACTTC.

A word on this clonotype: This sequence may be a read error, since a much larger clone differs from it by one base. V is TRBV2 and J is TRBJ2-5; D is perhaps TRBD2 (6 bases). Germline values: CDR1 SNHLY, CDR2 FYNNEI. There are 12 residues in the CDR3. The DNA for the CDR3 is TGTGCCAGCAGTGAAGGGAGGGAGACCCAGCACTTC. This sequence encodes CASSEGRETQHF.

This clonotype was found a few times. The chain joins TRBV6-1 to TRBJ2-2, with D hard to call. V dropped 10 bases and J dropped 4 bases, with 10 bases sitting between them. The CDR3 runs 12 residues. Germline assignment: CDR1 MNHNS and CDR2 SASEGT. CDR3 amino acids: CATRYSTGELFF. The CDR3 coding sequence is TGTGCCACCCGTTATAGCACCGGGGAGCTGTTTTTT.

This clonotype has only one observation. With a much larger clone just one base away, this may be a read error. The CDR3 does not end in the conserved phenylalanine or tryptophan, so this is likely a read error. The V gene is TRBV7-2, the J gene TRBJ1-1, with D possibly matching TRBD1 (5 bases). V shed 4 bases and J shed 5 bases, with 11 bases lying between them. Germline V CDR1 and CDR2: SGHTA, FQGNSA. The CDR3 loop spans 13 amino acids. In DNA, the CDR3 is TGTGCCAGCAGCTATCACGAGGGGACTGAAGCTTTCCTT. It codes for CASSYHEGTEAFL.

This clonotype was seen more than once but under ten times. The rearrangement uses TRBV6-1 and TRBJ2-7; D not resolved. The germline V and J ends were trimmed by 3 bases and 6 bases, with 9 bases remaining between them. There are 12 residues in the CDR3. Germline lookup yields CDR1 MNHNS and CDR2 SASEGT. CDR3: CASSDGPGEQYF. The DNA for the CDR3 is TGTGCCAGCAGTGATGGACCAGGCGAGCAGTACTTC.

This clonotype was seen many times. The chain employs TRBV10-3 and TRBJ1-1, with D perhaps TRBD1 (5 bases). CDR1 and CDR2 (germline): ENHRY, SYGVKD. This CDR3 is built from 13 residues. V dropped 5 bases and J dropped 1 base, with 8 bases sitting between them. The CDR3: CAISRQQNTEAFF. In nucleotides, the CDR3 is TGTGCCATCAGTAGACAGCAGAACACTGAAGCTTTCTTT.

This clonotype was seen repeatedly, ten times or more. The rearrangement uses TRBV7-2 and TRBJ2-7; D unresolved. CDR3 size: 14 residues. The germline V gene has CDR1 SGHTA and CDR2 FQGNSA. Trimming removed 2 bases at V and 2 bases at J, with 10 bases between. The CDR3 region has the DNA TGTGCCAGCAGCTTAAGGCAGTCAACCTACGAGCAGTACTTC. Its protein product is CASSLRQSTYEQYF.

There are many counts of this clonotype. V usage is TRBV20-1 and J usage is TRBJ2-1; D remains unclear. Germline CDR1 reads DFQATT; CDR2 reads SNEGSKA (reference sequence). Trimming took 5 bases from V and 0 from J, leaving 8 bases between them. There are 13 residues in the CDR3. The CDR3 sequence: CSAAKLSYNEQFF. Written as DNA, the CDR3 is TGCAGTGCTGCCAAGCTCTCCTACAATGAGCAGTTCTTC.

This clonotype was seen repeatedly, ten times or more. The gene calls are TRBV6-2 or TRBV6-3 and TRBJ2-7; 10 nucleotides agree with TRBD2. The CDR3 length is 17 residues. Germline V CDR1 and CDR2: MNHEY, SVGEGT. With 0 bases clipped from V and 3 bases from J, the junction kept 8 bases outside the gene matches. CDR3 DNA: TGTGCCAGCAGTTACTCGGTAGCTAGCGGGAGTCTCTACGAGCAGTACTTC. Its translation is CASSYSVASGSLYEQYF.

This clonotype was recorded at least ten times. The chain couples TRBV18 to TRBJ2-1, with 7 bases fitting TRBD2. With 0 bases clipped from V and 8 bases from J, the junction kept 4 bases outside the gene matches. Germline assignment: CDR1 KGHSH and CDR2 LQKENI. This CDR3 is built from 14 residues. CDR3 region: CASSPPVAGDEQFF. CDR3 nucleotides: TGTGCCAGCTCACCACCGGTTGCGGGGGATGAGCAGTTCTTC.

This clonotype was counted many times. Written as DNA, the CDR3 is TGTGCCAGCTCACCGGACAGGTCAATCCAAGAGACCCAGTACTTC. Translation: CASSPDRSIQETQYF. This chain links TRBV18 with TRBJ2-5; 7 bases map to TRBD1. Germline loops: CDR1 KGHSH, CDR2 LQKENI. With V trimmed by 3 bases and J by 1 base, 5 bases remained unmatched. The CDR3 loop spans 15 amino acids.

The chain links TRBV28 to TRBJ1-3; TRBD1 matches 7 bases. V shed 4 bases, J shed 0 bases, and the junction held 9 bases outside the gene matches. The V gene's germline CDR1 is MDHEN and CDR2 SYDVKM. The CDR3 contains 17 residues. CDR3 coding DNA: TGTGCCAGCAGTTCCCCCGGGACAGACTACTCTGGAAACACCATATATTTT. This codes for CASSSPGTDYSGNTIYF.

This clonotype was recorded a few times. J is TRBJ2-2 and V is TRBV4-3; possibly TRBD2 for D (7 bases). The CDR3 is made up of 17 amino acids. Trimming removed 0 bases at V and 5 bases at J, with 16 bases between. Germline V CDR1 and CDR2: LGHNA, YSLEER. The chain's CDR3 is CASSQDGGGSRTGELFF. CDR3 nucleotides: TGCGCCAGCAGCCAAGATGGGGGCGGGAGCCGGACCGGGGAGCTGTTTTTT.

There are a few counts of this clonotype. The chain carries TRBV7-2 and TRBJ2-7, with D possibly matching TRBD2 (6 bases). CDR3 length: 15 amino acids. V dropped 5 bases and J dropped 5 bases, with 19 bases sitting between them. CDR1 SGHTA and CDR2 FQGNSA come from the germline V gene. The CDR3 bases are TGTGCCAGCAGCCGGCGGGACCTCGCTCGGCACGAGCAGTACTTC. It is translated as CASSRRDLARHEQYF.

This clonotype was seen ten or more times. CDR3 sequence (DNA): TGTGCCAGCAAAGGGGGATCGGATGAGCAGTTCTTC. Translating it yields CASKGGSDEQFF. J is TRBJ2-1 and V is TRBV3-1; D is possibly TRBD1 (6 bases). The CDR3 consists of 12 residues. Germline V gene sequence: CDR1 LGHDT, CDR2 YNNKEL (reference sequence). Trimming pared 7 bases from V and 8 bases from J, leaving 12 bases between.

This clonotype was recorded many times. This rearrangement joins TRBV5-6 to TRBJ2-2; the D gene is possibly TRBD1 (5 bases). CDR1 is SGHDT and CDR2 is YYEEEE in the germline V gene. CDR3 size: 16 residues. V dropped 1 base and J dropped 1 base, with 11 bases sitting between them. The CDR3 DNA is TGTGCCAGCAGCTTGTCAGGACACAAGAACACCGGGGAGCTGTTTTTT. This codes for CASSLSGHKNTGELFF.